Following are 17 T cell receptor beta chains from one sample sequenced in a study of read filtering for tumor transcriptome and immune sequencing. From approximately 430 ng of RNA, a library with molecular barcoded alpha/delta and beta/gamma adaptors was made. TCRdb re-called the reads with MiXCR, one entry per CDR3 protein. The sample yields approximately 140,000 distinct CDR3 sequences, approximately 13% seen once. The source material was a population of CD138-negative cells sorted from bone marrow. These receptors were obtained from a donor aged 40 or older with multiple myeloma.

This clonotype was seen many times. CDR3 loop: CSARARRTDGELFF. CDR3 bases: TGCAGTGCTAGAGCTAGAAGGACGGACGGGGAGCTGTTTTTT. The chain has TRBV20-1 and TRBJ2-2; no clear D. The germline V and J ends were trimmed by 1 base and 7 bases, with 13 bases remaining between them. This CDR3 contains 14 residues. Germline V gene lookup returns CDR1 DFQATT and CDR2 SNEGSKA (reference sequence).

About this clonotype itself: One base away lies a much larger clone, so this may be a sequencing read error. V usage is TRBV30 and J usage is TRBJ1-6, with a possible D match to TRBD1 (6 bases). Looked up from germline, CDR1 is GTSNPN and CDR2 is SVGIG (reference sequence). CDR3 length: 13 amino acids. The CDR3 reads CARRGARVSPLHF. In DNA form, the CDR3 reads TGTGCCAGGAGGGGGGCCAGGGTATCACCCCTCCACTTT.

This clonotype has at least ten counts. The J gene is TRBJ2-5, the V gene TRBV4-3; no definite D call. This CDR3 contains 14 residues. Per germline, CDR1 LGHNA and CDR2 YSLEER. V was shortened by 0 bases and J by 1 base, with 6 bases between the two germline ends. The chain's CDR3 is CASSQDTSQETQYF. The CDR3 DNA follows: TGCGCCAGCAGCCAAGATACCAGCCAAGAGACCCAGTACTTC.

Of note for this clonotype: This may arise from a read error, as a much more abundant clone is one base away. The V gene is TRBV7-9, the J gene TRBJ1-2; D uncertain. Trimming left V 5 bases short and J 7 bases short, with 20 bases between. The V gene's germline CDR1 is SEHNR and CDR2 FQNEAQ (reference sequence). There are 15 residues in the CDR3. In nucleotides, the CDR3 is TGTGCCAGCAGCCCCACTCGGCTTGAAGGTGGTGGCTACACCTTC. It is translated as CASSPTRLEGGGYTF.

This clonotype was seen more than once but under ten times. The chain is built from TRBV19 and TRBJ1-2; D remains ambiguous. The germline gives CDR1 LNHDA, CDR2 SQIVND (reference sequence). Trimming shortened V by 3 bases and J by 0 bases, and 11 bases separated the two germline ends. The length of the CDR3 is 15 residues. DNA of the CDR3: TGTGCCAGTAGTATTTCGGGCGTTACTAACTATGGCTACACCTTC. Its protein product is CASSISGVTNYGYTF.

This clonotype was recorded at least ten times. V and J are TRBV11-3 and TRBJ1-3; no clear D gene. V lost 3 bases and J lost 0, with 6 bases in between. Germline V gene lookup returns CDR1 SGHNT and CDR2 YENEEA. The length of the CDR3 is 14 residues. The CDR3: CASSFLLSGNTIYF. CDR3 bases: TGTGCCAGCAGCTTCCTTCTCTCTGGAAACACCATATATTTT.

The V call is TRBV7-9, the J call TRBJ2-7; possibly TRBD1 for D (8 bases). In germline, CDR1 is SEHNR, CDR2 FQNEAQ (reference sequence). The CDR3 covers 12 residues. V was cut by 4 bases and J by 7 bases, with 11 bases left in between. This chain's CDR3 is CASSSQGGEQYF. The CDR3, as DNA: TGTGCCAGCAGCTCACAGGGGGGGGAGCAGTACTTC.

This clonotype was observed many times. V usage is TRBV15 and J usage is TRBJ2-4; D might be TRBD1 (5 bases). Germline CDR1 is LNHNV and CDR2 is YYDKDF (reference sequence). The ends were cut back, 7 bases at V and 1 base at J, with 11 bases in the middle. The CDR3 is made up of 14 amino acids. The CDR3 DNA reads TGTGCCACCACTCTTGGGGCGGCCAAAAACATTCAGTACTTC. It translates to CATTLGAAKNIQYF.

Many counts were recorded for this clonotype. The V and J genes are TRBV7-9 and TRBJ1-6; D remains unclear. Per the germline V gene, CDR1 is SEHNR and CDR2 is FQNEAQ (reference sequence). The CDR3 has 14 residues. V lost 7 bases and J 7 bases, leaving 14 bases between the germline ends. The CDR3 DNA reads TGTGCCAGCAATCTTGCAGACCTAAATTCACCCCTCCACTTT. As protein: CASNLADLNSPLHF.

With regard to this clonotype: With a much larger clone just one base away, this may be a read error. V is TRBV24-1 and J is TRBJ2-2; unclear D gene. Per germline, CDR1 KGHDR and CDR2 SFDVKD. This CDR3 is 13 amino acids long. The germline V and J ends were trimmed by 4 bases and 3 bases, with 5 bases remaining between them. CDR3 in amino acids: CATSEEDTGELFF. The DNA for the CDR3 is TGTGCCACCAGTGAAGAGGACACCGGGGAGCTGTTTTTT.

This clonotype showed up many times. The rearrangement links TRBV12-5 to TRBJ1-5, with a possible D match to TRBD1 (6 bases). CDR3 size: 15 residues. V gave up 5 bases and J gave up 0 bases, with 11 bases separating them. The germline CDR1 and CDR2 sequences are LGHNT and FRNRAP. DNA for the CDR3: TGTGCTAGTGGTGGGGGACATTATAGCAATCAGCCCCAGCATTTT. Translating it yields CASGGGHYSNQPQHF. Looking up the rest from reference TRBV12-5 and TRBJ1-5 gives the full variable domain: DARVTQTPRHKVTEMGQEVTMRCQPILGHNTVFWYRQTMMQGLELLAYFRNRAPLDDSGMPKDRFSAEMPDATLATLKIQPSEPRDSAVYFCASGGGHYSNQPQHFGDGTRLSIL.

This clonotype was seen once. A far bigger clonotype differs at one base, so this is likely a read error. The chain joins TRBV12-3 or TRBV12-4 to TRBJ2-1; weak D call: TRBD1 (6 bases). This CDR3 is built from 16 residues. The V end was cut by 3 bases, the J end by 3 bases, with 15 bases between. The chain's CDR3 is CASSFLWGLFYNEQFF. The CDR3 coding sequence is TGTGCCAGCAGTTTCCTTTGGGGGCTCTTCTACAATGAGCAGTTCTTC.

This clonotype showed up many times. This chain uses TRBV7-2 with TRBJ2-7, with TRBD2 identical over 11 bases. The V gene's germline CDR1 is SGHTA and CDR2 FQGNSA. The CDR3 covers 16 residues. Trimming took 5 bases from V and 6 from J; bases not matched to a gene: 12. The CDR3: CASSRSGRAGLREQYF. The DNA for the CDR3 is TGTGCCAGCAGCCGTAGCGGGAGGGCCGGTCTACGCGAGCAGTACTTC.

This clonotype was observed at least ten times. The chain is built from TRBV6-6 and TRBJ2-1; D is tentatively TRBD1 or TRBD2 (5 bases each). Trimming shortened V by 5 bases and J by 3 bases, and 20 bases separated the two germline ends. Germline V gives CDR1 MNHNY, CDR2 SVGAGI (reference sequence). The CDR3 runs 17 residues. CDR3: CASSRTGTAQNYNEQFF. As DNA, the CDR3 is TGTGCCAGCAGTCGAACCGGGACGGCTCAAAACTACAATGAGCAGTTCTTC.

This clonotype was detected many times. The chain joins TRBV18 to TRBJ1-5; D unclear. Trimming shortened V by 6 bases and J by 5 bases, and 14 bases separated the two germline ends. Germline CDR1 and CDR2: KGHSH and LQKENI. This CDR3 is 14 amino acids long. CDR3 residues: CASSIADTYQPQHF. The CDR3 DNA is TGTGCCAGCTCCATCGCTGACACGTATCAGCCCCAGCATTTT.

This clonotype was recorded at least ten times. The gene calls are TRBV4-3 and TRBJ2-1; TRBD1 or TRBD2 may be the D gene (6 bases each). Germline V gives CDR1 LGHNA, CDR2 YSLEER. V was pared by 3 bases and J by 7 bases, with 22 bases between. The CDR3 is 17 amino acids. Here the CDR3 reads CASSQRGRTLPRNEQFF. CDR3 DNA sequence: TGCGCCAGCAGCCAGAGGGGGAGGACCCTCCCCCGGAATGAGCAGTTCTTC.

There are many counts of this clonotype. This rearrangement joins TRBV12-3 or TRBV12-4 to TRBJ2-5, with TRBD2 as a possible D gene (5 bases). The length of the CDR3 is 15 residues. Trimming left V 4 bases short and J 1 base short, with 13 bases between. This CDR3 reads CASSSGREGQETQYF. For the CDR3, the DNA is TGTGCCAGCAGTTCCGGACGAGAGGGCCAAGAGACCCAGTACTTC.